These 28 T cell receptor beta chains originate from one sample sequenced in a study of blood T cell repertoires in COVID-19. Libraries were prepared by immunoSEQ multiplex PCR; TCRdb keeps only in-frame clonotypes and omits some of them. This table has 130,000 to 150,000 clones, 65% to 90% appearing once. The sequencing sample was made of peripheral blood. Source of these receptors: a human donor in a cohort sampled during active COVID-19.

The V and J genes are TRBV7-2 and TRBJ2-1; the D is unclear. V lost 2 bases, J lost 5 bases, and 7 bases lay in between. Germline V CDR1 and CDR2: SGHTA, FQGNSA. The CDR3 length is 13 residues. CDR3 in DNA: TGTGCCAGCAGCTTAAGCCGGGACAATGAGCAGTTCTTC. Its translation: CASSLSRDNEQFF.

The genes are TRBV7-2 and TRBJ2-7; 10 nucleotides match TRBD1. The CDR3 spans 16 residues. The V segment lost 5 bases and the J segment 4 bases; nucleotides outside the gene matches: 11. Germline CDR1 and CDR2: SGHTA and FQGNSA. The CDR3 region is CASSQSPGTGAYEQYF. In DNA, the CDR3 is TGTGCCAGCAGCCAGTCCCCCGGGACAGGGGCTTACGAGCAGTACTTC.

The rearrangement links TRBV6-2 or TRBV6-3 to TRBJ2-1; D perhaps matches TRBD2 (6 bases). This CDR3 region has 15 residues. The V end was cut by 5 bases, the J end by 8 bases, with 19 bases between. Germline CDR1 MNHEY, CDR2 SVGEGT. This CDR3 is CASSVTTPGGYEQFF. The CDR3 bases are TGTGCCAGCAGTGTCACGACTCCTGGGGGGTATGAGCAGTTCTTC.

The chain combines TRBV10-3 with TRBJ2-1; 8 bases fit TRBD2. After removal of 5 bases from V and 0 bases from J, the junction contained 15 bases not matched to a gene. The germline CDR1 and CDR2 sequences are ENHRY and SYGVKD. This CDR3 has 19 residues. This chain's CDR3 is CAISPKGLVSVSSYNEQFF. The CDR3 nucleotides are TGTGCCATCAGTCCAAAGGGACTAGTAAGTGTCAGCTCCTACAATGAGCAGTTCTTC.

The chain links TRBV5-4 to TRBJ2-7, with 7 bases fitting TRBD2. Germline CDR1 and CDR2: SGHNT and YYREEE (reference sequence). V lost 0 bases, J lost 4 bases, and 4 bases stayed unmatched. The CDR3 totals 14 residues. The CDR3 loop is CASSLGGLEYEQYF. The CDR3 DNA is TGTGCCAGCAGCTTGGGTGGACTAGAGTACGAGCAGTACTTC.

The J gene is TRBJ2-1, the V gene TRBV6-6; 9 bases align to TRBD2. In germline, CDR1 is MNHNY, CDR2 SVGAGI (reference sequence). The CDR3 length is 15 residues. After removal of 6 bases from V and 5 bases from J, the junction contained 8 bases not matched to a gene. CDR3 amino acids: CASRLAGVSNNEQFF. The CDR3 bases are TGTGCCAGCAGATTAGCGGGAGTGTCAAACAATGAGCAGTTCTTC.

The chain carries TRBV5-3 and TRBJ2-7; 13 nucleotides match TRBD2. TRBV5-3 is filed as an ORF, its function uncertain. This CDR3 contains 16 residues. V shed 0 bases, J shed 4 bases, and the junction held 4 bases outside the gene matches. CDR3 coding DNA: TGTGCCAGAAGCTTGGGGTGGACTAGCGGGAGATACGAGCAGTACTTC. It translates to CARSLGWTSGRYEQYF.

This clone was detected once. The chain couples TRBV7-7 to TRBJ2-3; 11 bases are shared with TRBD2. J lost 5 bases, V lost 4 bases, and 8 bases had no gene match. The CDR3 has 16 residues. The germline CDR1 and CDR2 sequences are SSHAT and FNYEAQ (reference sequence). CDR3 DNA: TGTGCCAGCAGCTCCTTAGCGGGAGGGCCAGAAGATACGCAGTATTTT. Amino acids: CASSSLAGGPEDTQYF.

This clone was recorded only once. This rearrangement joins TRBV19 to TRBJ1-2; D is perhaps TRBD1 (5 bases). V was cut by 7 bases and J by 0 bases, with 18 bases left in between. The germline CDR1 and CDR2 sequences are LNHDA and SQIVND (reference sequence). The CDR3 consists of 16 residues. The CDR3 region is CASNQEGLGANYGYTF. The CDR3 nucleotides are TGTGCCAGTAACCAGGAGGGGTTGGGAGCTAACTATGGCTACACCTTC.

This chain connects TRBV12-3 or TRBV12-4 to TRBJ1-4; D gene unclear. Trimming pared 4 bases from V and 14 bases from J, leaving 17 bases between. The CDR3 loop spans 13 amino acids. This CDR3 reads CASSSNMGSALFF. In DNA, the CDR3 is TGTGCCAGCAGTTCAAACATGGGGAGTGCGCTGTTTTTT.

The CDR3 reads CASSIAGTGLAGVGEQFF. DNA for the CDR3: TGTGCCAGTAGTATAGCTGGGACGGGACTAGCGGGAGTTGGTGAGCAGTTCTTC. The chain uses TRBV19 and TRBJ2-1, with 14 nucleotides matching TRBD2. The germline V gene encodes CDR1 LNHDA and CDR2 SQIVND (reference sequence). The CDR3 spans 18 residues. The J segment lost 9 bases and the V segment lost 1 base, leaving 11 bases of the junction unmatched. Drawing the rest from reference TRBV19 and TRBJ2-1, the complete variable domain is DGGITQSPKYLFRKEGQNVTLSCEQNLNHDAMYWYRQDPGQGLRLIYYSQIVNDFQKGDIAEGYSVSREKKESFPLTVTSAQKNPTAFYLCASSIAGTGLAGVGEQFFGPGTRLTVL.

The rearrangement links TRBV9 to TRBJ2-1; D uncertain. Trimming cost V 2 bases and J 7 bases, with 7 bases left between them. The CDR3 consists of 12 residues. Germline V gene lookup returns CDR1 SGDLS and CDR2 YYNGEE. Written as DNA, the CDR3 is TGTGCCAGCAGCGTTAGTAAAAATGAGCAGTTCTTC. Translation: CASSVSKNEQFF.

The CDR3 region is CASSGTVSYSGPQHF. DNA of the CDR3: TGTGCCAGCAGTGGGACAGTTTCGTACTCTGGTCCCCAGCATTTT. The chain has TRBV28 and TRBJ1-5; 7 nucleotides match TRBD1. Germline CDR1 reads MDHEN; CDR2 reads SYDVKM. V shed 5 bases, J shed 10 bases, and the junction held 14 bases outside the gene matches. The CDR3 extends over 15 amino acids.

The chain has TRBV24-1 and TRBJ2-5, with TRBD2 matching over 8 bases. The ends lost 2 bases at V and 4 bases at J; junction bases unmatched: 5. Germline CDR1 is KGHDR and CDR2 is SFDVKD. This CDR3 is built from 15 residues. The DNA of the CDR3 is TGTGCCACCAGTGATTCTGGAGCGGGAGCAGAGACCCAGTACTTC. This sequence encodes CATSDSGAGAETQYF.

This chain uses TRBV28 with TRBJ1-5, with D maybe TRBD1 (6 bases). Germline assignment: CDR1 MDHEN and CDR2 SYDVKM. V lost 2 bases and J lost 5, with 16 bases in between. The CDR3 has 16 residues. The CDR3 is CASSLGSGTLDQPQHF. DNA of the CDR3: TGTGCCAGCAGTTTAGGGTCCGGGACACTCGATCAGCCCCAGCATTTT.

The CDR3: CSVEDRDFTDTQYF. Written as DNA, the CDR3 is TGCAGCGTTGAAGATCGGGACTTCACAGATACGCAGTATTTT. V usage is TRBV29-1 and J usage is TRBJ2-3, with a tentative D call TRBD2 (6 bases). This CDR3 has 14 residues. The germline V gene has CDR1 SQVTM and CDR2 ANQGSEA. The V end was cut by 0 bases, the J end by 2 bases, with 9 bases between.

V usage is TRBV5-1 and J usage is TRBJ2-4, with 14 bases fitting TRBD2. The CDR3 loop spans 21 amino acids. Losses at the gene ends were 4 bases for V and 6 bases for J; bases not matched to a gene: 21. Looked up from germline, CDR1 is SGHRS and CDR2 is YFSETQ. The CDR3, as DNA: TGCGCCAGCAGCACCTCACCTCCGAACCTCGGGACTAGCGGGAGTCGAAACATTCAGTACTTC. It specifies CASSTSPPNLGTSGSRNIQYF.

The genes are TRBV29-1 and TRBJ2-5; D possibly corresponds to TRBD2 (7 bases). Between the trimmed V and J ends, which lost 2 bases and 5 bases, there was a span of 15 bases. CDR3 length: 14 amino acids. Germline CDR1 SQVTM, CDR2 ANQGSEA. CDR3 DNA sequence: TGCAGCGTTGAATTCGGGGGGCTCAGGGAGACCCAGTACTTC. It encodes CSVEFGGLRETQYF.

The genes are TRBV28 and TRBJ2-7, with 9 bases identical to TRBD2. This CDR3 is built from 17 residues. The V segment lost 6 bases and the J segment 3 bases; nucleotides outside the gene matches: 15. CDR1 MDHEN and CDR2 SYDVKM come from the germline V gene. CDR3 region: CASSFWTGAGGNYEQYF. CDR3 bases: TGTGCCAGCAGCTTTTGGACTGGAGCGGGAGGTAACTACGAGCAGTACTTC.

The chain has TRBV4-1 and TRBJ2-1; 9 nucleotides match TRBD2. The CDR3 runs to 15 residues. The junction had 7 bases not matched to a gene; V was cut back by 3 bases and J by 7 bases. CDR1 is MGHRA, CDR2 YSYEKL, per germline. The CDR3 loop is CASSQGWLAGNEQFF. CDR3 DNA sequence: TGCGCCAGCAGCCAGGGGTGGCTAGCGGGAAATGAGCAGTTCTTC.

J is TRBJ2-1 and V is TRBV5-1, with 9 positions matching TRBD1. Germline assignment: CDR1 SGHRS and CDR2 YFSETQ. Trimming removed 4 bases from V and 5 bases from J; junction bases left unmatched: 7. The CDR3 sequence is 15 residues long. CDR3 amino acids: CASSKDRGSNNEQFF. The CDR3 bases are TGCGCCAGCAGCAAGGACAGGGGCTCTAACAATGAGCAGTTCTTC.

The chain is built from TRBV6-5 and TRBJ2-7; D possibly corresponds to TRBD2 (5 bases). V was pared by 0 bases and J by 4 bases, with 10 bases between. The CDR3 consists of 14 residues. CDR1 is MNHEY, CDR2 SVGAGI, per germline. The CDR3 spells CASSYSALAYEQYF. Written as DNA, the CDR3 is TGTGCCAGCAGTTACTCTGCCTTAGCGTACGAGCAGTACTTC.

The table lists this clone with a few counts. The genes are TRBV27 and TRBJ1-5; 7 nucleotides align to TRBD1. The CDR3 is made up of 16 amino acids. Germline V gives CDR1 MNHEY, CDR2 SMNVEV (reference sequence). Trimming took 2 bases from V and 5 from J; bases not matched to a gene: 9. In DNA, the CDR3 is TGTGCCAGCAGTTTAAAGTGGGACAGAAAAGATCAGCCCCAGCATTTT. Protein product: CASSLKWDRKDQPQHF.

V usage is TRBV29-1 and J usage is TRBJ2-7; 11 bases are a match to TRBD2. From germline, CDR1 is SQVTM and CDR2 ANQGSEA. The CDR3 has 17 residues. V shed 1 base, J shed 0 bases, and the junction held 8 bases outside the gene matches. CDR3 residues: CSVEGARTSGPSYEQYF. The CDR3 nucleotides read TGCAGCGTTGAAGGGGCCCGGACTAGCGGGCCCTCCTACGAGCAGTACTTC.

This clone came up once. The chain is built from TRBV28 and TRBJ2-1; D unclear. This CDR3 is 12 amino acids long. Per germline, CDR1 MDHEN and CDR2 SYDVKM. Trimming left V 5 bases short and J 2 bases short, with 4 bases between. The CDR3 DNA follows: TGTGCCAGCAGTCCAACCTACAATGAGCAGTTCTTC. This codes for CASSPTYNEQFF.

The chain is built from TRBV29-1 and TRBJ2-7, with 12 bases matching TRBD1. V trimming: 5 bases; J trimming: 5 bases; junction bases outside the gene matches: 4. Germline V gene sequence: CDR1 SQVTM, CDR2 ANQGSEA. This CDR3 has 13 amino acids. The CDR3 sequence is CSVTGQGADEQYF. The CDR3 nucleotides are TGCAGCGTTACGGGACAGGGGGCGGACGAGCAGTACTTC.

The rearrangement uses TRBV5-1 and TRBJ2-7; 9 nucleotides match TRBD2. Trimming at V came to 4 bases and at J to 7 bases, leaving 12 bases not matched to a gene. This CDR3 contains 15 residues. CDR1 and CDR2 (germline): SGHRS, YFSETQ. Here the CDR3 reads CASSTRTSAPWEQYF. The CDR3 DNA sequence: TGCGCCAGCAGCACTAGGACTAGCGCCCCTTGGGAGCAGTACTTC.

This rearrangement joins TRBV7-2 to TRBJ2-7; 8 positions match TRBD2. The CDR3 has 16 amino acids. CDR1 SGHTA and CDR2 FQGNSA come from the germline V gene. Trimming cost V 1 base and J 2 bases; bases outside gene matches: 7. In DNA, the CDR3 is TGTGCCAGCAGCTTAGAAGGAGTAGCGGGAACCTACGAGCAGTACTTC. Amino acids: CASSLEGVAGTYEQYF.